The 8 T cell receptor beta chains below all came from one sample that was sequenced in a study of PD-1 blockade in mismatch repair-deficient tumors. TCRdb keeps only in-frame clones here, not all; method: immunoSEQ multiplex PCR. In the table there are about 79,000 clones, 80% to 90% of which are singletons. The sample in question was peripheral blood, obtained 44 weeks after starting pembrolizumab. Receptors originate from an adult with mismatch repair-deficient cancer.

The rearrangement links TRBV5-4 to TRBJ2-7; TRBD2 matches at 8 bases. The CDR3 has 14 residues. CDR1 and CDR2 (germline): SGHNT, YYREEE (reference sequence). J was trimmed by 2 bases and V by 4 bases; bases with no gene match: 5. CDR3 protein: CASSTGTRPYEQYF. The CDR3 region has the DNA TGTGCCAGCAGCACCGGGACTAGACCCTACGAGCAGTACTTC.

The V gene is TRBV9, the J gene TRBJ2-4, with D possibly called TRBD1 or TRBD2 (6 bases each). The CDR3 runs to 15 residues. The V gene's germline CDR1 is SGDLS and CDR2 YYNGEE. V was pared by 0 bases and J by 3 bases, with 10 bases between. CDR3 sequence reads: CASSVEGGVKNIQYF. DNA for the CDR3: TGTGCCAGCAGCGTAGAGGGGGGAGTCAAAAACATTCAGTACTTC.

The rearrangement uses TRBV5-1 and TRBJ1-1, with D unclear. Germline CDR1 is SGHRS and CDR2 is YFSETQ. The germline V and J ends were trimmed by 4 bases and 1 base, with 11 bases remaining between them. The CDR3 is 14 amino acids. The CDR3 nucleotides are TGCGCCAGCAGCCTAGACGCCTCGAACACTGAAGCTTTCTTT. Translated: CASSLDASNTEAFF.

The V and J genes are TRBV6-1 and TRBJ2-5, with 9 bases lining up with TRBD1. The CDR3 length is 15 residues. Germline assignment: CDR1 MNHNS and CDR2 SASEGT. With V trimmed by 7 bases and J by 10 bases, 16 bases remained unmatched. CDR3 sequence (DNA): TGTGCCAGCAAGCCTGTGACAGGGGGTGGTTTGGTCCAGTACTTC. Its translation: CASKPVTGGGLVQYF.

On this clone: Compared with germline, one end of the junction differs, possibly owing to a read error. The CDR3: CSVEAGGNNEQFF. In nucleotides, the CDR3 is TGCAGCGTAGAAGCGGGAGGGAACAATGAGCAGTTCTTC. The chain couples TRBV29-1 to TRBJ2-1; 10 bases are a match to TRBD2. The CDR3 spans 13 residues. The germline V gene has CDR1 SQVTM and CDR2 ANQGSEA.

The rearrangement uses TRBV7-2 and TRBJ2-2; 8 nucleotides line up with TRBD1. CDR3 size: 16 residues. V trimming: 5 bases; J trimming: 6 bases; junction bases outside the gene matches: 11. The germline V gene has CDR1 SGHTA and CDR2 FQGNSA. The CDR3 loop reads CASSTARGRLSGELFF. The CDR3 DNA follows: TGTGCCAGCAGCACGGCCAGGGGGCGCCTTTCCGGGGAGCTGTTTTTT.

The chain is built from TRBV28 and TRBJ1-1; the D gene is possibly TRBD1 (5 bases). V lost 10 bases and J lost 4, with 16 bases in between. The germline V gene has CDR1 MDHEN and CDR2 SYDVKM. The CDR3 contains 13 residues. Here the CDR3 reads CATTRGAGTEAFF. As DNA, the CDR3 is TGTGCCACCACAAGGGGCGCGGGCACTGAAGCTTTCTTT.

The chain recombines TRBV6-1 with TRBJ1-5; no reliable D call. Germline values: CDR1 MNHNS, CDR2 SASEGT. The CDR3 contains 15 residues. Trimming removed 2 bases at V and 1 base at J, with 9 bases between. CDR3 sequence reads: CASSEFKESNQPQHF. The CDR3 bases are TGTGCCAGCAGTGAATTTAAGGAAAGCAATCAGCCCCAGCATTTT.